The 32 T cell receptor beta chains given below trace back to one sample, sequenced in a study of identical twins. MiXCR, run by TCRdb on the 5' RACE reads, gives a single entry per CDR3 protein. The sample contains hundreds of thousands of distinct CDR3 sequences, 6.5% to 9% of which appear only once. These data were also filed under a second study, of yellow fever vaccine responses in identical twins.

The sequenced sample consisted of CD8+ T cells sorted from blood. The receptors come from a woman aged 18-29 years in good health.

This clonotype was seen repeatedly, ten times or more. The chain uses TRBV25-1 and TRBJ2-3; 9 bases are shared with TRBD2. The germline V gene encodes CDR1 MGHDK and CDR2 SYGVNS. The CDR3 sequence is 15 residues long. J was trimmed by 6 bases and V by 1 base; bases with no gene match: 5. CDR3 coding DNA: TGTGCCAGCAGTGAATGGGCGGGAGGGGTGGATACGCAGTATTTT. Amino acids: CASSEWAGGVDTQYF.

This clonotype occurred a few times. This chain joins TRBV27 and TRBJ1-4; D unclear. Germline V gives CDR1 MNHEY, CDR2 SMNVEV (reference sequence). The V gene lost 6 bases and the J gene lost 4 bases, with 3 bases spanning the gap. The CDR3 spans 11 residues. CDR3 protein: CASSHNEKLFF. In DNA form, the CDR3 reads TGTGCCAGCAGCCATAATGAAAAACTGTTTTTT.

The rearrangement joins TRBV19 to TRBJ2-3; TRBD2 aligns across 12 bases. The V gene's germline CDR1 is LNHDA and CDR2 SQIVND (reference sequence). The CDR3 runs 15 residues. The V and J ends lost 9 bases and 5 bases, in that order; junction bases with no gene match: 9. The CDR3 protein is CASTPTSGGRDTQYF. The CDR3 DNA is TGTGCCAGCACTCCGACTAGCGGGGGACGAGATACGCAGTATTTT.

This clonotype was counted at least ten times. The CDR3 sequence is CASRDGETQYF. The DNA of the CDR3 is TGCGCCAGCAGAGACGGGGAGACCCAGTACTTC. The V and J genes are TRBV5-1 and TRBJ2-5; D gene unclear. The V end lost 5 bases, the J end lost 5 bases, and 7 bases lay between the germline ends. Germline loops: CDR1 SGHRS, CDR2 YFSETQ. CDR3 length: 11 amino acids.

This chain links TRBV4-1 with TRBJ2-7, with D possibly TRBD2 on 5 matching bases. The V end was cut by 1 base, the J end by 5 bases, with 12 bases between. Germline lookup yields CDR1 MGHRA and CDR2 YSYEKL. This CDR3 has 14 amino acids. CDR3 nucleotides: TGCGCCAGCAGCCAAGGGACTGGCCGGGACGAGCAGTACTTC. As protein: CASSQGTGRDEQYF.

This clonotype has only a few counts. The DNA of the CDR3 is TGTGCCAGCAGCCCCGACGGGGGGGACGAGCAGTACGTC. Translation: CASSPDGGDEQYV. The J gene is TRBJ2-7, the V gene TRBV7-9; 8 nucleotides line up with TRBD2. The CDR3 sequence is 13 residues long. Germline V gene lookup returns CDR1 SEHNR and CDR2 FQNEAQ (reference sequence). V trimming: 5 bases; J trimming: 5 bases; junction bases outside the gene matches: 5.

Of note for this clonotype: This may come from a read error, since a much larger clone is one base off. V usage is TRBV2 and J usage is TRBJ2-4, with 8 bases matching TRBD2. The CDR3 extends over 15 amino acids. The germline gives CDR1 SNHLY, CDR2 FYNNEI. As DNA, the CDR3 is TGTGCCAGCTGTGAAGCGTTAGCGGGACCCGACATTCAGTACTTC. This translates into CASCEALAGPDIQYF.

This clonotype was detected ten times or more. The chain uses TRBV27 and TRBJ2-3, with 7 bases matching TRBD2. Per germline, CDR1 MNHEY and CDR2 SMNVEV (reference sequence). Losses at the gene ends were 3 bases for V and 2 bases for J; bases not matched to a gene: 2. The CDR3 spans 14 residues. The CDR3 reads CASSFSGFTDTQYF. As DNA, the CDR3 is TGTGCCAGCAGTTTTAGCGGGTTCACAGATACGCAGTATTTT.

V and J are TRBV28 and TRBJ2-4; D ambiguous. Trimming took off 7 bases at V and 7 bases at J, with 17 bases between the two ends. CDR3 length: 14 amino acids. Germline CDR1 is MDHEN and CDR2 is SYDVKM. CDR3 coding DNA: TGTGCCAGCACCCCAGGTAGAGAGGTGAACATTCAGTACTTC. This sequence encodes CASTPGREVNIQYF.

This clonotype was recorded a few times. This sequence joins TRBV3-1 and TRBJ2-7; perhaps TRBD1 as D (6 bases). The CDR3 is made up of 13 amino acids. Germline CDR1 LGHDT, CDR2 YNNKEL (reference sequence). V lost 1 base and J 3 bases, leaving 7 bases between the germline ends. The CDR3 protein is CASSQGRGYEQYV. The CDR3 region has the DNA TGTGCCAGCAGCCAAGGCAGGGGCTACGAGCAGTACGTC.

This clonotype was observed a handful of times. One end of the junction does not line up with germline, which may come from a read error. The chain combines TRBV3-1 with TRBJ2-7; perhaps TRBD2 as D (6 bases). The CDR3 has 14 residues. Germline lookup yields CDR1 LGHDT and CDR2 YNNKEL (reference sequence). CDR3 bases: TGTGCCAGCAGCCAGGAGGAGGGCAGTTACATTCAGCACTTC. Translation: CASSQEEGSYIQHF.

V gene TRBV28 combines with J gene TRBJ2-7; TRBD1 is a possible D gene (6 bases). Germline CDR1 and CDR2: MDHEN and SYDVKM. V was clipped by 4 bases and J by 2 bases, with 9 bases between them. This CDR3 is built from 13 residues. The CDR3 sequence is CASSWGPTYEQYV. The CDR3 nucleotides read TGTGCCAGCAGTTGGGGGCCAACCTACGAGCAGTACGTC.

The CDR3 is CASSESPYEQYF. In DNA form, the CDR3 reads TGTGCCAGCAGTGAATCTCCATACGAGCAGTACTTC. The rearrangement uses TRBV2 and TRBJ2-7; D is undetermined. The CDR3 has 12 amino acids. CDR1 SNHLY and CDR2 FYNNEI come from the germline V gene. The V and J ends lost 2 bases and 4 bases respectively, with 6 bases between them. Full variable domain (remainder filled in from reference TRBV2 and TRBJ2-7): EPEVTQTPSHQVTQMGQEVILRCVPISNHLYFYWYRQILGQKVEFLVSFYNNEISEKSEIFDDQFSVERPDGSNFTLKIRSTKLEDSAMYFCASSESPYEQYFGPGTRLTVT.

The V gene is TRBV6-1, the J gene TRBJ1-1; D uncertain. V was pared by 2 bases and J by 5 bases, with 12 bases between. The CDR3 runs 14 residues. Germline V lookup: CDR1 MNHNS, CDR2 SASEGT. CDR3 sequence reads: CASSEPLGGTEAFF. DNA for the CDR3: TGTGCCAGCAGTGAACCGTTAGGCGGGACTGAAGCTTTCTTT.

This clonotype has a handful of counts. The gene calls are TRBV4-1 and TRBJ2-6; D possibly corresponds to TRBD1 (5 bases). The germline CDR1 and CDR2 sequences are MGHRA and YSYEKL. The CDR3 consists of 16 residues. The V end was cut by 1 base, the J end by 3 bases, with 10 bases between. CDR3 nucleotide sequence: TGCGCCAGCAGCCAAGTCCAGGGTGGTGGGGCCAACGTCCTGACTTTC. The encoded protein is CASSQVQGGGANVLTF.

This chain links TRBV9 with TRBJ2-1; 12 nucleotides match TRBD2. With V trimmed by 1 base and J by 8 bases, 7 bases remained unmatched. Per the germline V gene, CDR1 is SGDLS and CDR2 is YYNGEE. This CDR3 has 16 residues. The CDR3 coding sequence is TGTGCCAGCAGCGTACGACTAGCGGGGGCGAGGGATGAGCAGTTCTTC. Translating gives CASSVRLAGARDEQFF.

This clonotype was seen more than once but under ten times. The V call is TRBV7-9, the J call TRBJ2-7; D is ambiguous. Trimming stripped 4 bases from V and 0 bases from J, with 10 bases between. Germline V lookup: CDR1 SEHNR, CDR2 FQNEAQ (reference sequence). This CDR3 spans 14 amino acids. DNA of the CDR3: TGTGCCAGCAGCTCTCAGACTCTCTCCTACGAGCAGTACTTC. Translation gives CASSSQTLSYEQYF.

This clonotype has a count of ten or more. The CDR3: CASRQGGQPQHF. The DNA of the CDR3 is TGTGCCAGCAGGCAGGGGGGTCAGCCCCAGCATTTT. The chain carries TRBV12-3 or TRBV12-4 and TRBJ1-5, with 7 bases aligning to TRBD1. This CDR3 region has 12 residues. V lost 6 bases, J lost 6 bases, and 2 bases stayed unmatched.

This clonotype has ten or more counts. The genes are TRBV6-6 and TRBJ1-1; D unclear. This CDR3 is 13 amino acids long. V lost 3 bases to trimming and J lost 6 bases, with 11 bases between them. CDR1 is MNHNY and CDR2 is SVGAGI in the germline V gene (reference sequence). DNA for the CDR3: TGTGCCAGCAGTTATGAGTCGGATCCTGAAGCTTTCTTT. Translated, it gives CASSYESDPEAFF.

There are a few counts of this clonotype. This rearrangement joins TRBV29-1 to TRBJ2-7; D is undetermined. Germline CDR1 and CDR2: SQVTM and ANQGSEA. Trimming stripped 5 bases from V and 3 bases from J, with 14 bases between. This CDR3 spans 13 amino acids. DNA for the CDR3: TGCAGCGTTTGGGGTGGGGTGGGCTACGAGCAGTACTTC. Its protein product is CSVWGGVGYEQYF.

This clonotype was found a few times. The gene calls are TRBV6-4 and TRBJ2-1; D unresolved. This CDR3 is 16 amino acids long. Germline assignment: CDR1 MRHNA and CDR2 SNTAGT. Trimming left V 1 base short and J 0 bases short, with 10 bases between. CDR3 coding DNA: TGTGCCAGCAGTGACTTTGGCGGAAGCTCCTACAATGAGCAGTTCTTC. It specifies CASSDFGGSSYNEQFF.

Only a few counts were recorded for this clonotype. The V call is TRBV25-1, the J call TRBJ2-1; D is uncertain. V was pared by 9 bases and J by 6 bases, with 12 bases between. The CDR3 covers 12 residues. Per germline, CDR1 MGHDK and CDR2 SYGVNS. The CDR3 loop is CARPPPFNEQFF. In nucleotides, the CDR3 is TGTGCCAGACCCCCCCCATTCAATGAGCAGTTCTTC.

V usage is TRBV4-2 and J usage is TRBJ2-3; no clear D gene. V was clipped by 1 base and J by 2 bases, with 10 bases between them. The CDR3 spans 15 residues. Germline V gene sequence: CDR1 LGHNA, CDR2 YNFKEQ. The CDR3 nucleotides are TGTGCCAGCAGCCAAGGGTCAGAGTACACAGATACGCAGTATTTT. It specifies CASSQGSEYTDTQYF.

Only a few counts were recorded for this clonotype. This chain uses TRBV27 with TRBJ1-2; 8 nucleotides align to TRBD1. The CDR3 has 15 amino acids. V trimming: 5 bases; J trimming: 1 base; junction bases outside the gene matches: 6. Germline CDR1 MNHEY, CDR2 SMNVEV (reference sequence). Written as DNA, the CDR3 is TGTGCCAGCAGTCCCGGACAGGGTTATAACTATGGCTACACCTTC. As protein: CASSPGQGYNYGYTF.

This clonotype was seen more than once but under ten times. Written as DNA, the CDR3 is TGTGCCAGCTCGGAAGGGTTGTACCAAGAGACCCAGTACTTC. Protein sequence: CASSEGLYQETQYF. The chain couples TRBV2 to TRBJ2-5; D ambiguous. V gave up 8 bases and J gave up 0 bases, with 13 bases separating them. CDR3 length: 14 residues. Germline V gives CDR1 SNHLY, CDR2 FYNNEI.

This clonotype was detected many times. The gene calls are TRBV29-1 and TRBJ2-1; D call uncertain. Trimming stripped 5 bases from V and 0 bases from J, with 11 bases between. The germline CDR1 and CDR2 sequences are SQVTM and ANQGSEA. The CDR3 has 14 amino acids. The CDR3 coding sequence is TGCAGCGTTCTGACGGTGAGCTCCTACAATGAGCAGTTCTTC. This codes for CSVLTVSSYNEQFF.

This clonotype was picked up many times. The chain has TRBV28 and TRBJ1-5; maybe TRBD1 (6 bases). Germline V CDR1 and CDR2: MDHEN, SYDVKM. CDR3 length equals 16 residues. V lost 0 bases to trimming and J lost 5 bases, with 14 bases between them. The CDR3 region is CASSLWGGGEDQPQHF. CDR3 nucleotide sequence: TGTGCCAGCAGTTTATGGGGGGGCGGGGAAGATCAGCCCCAGCATTTT.

This clonotype was detected ten times or more. The chain employs TRBV29-1 and TRBJ2-5, with 9 nucleotides matching TRBD2. The V gene's germline CDR1 is SQVTM and CDR2 ANQGSEA. V gave up 4 bases and J gave up 4 bases; unmatched junction bases: 19. This CDR3 has 18 amino acids. In DNA, the CDR3 is TGCAGCGTTGGCCCAAGGCGGGAGGGCCGTAGGGCAGGAGAGACCCAGTACTTC. Translated: CSVGPRREGRRAGETQYF.

This clonotype was detected ten times or more. V gene TRBV9 combines with J gene TRBJ2-3, with TRBD2 as a possible D gene (6 bases). This CDR3 is built from 14 residues. Trimming removed 4 bases from V and 6 bases from J, with 15 bases in between. CDR1 and CDR2 (germline): SGDLS, YYNGEE. In DNA form, the CDR3 reads TGTGCCAGCAGCCCTAGACTAGAGGAGGATACGCAGTATTTT. It is translated as CASSPRLEEDTQYF.

This clonotype occurred a few times. The V and J genes are TRBV20-1 and TRBJ2-1, with D uncertain. There are 12 residues in the CDR3. Germline V gene data show CDR1 as DFQATT and CDR2 as SNEGSKA (reference sequence). Trimming removed 6 bases from V and 8 bases from J, with 14 bases in between. DNA for the CDR3: TGCAGTGCGGGCCCCCTGGCCCATGAGCAGTTCTTC. The encoded protein is CSAGPLAHEQFF.

The chain combines TRBV9 with TRBJ2-2; D is unresolved. Trimming removed 4 bases from V and 3 bases from J, with 13 bases in between. Germline CDR1 SGDLS, CDR2 YYNGEE. This CDR3 is 15 amino acids long. CDR3 region: CASSTWEPDTGELFF. The DNA for the CDR3 is TGTGCCAGCAGCACCTGGGAACCAGACACCGGGGAGCTGTTTTTT.

The chain combines TRBV27 with TRBJ2-3; 12 bases are a match to TRBD2. Germline loops: CDR1 MNHEY, CDR2 SMNVEV (reference sequence). This CDR3 has 16 amino acids. V lost 4 bases and J lost 5; bases outside the gene matches: 7. Written as DNA, the CDR3 is TGTGCCAGCAGTTGGGGGACTAGCGGGTACGGAGATACGCAGTATTTT. It specifies CASSWGTSGYGDTQYF.